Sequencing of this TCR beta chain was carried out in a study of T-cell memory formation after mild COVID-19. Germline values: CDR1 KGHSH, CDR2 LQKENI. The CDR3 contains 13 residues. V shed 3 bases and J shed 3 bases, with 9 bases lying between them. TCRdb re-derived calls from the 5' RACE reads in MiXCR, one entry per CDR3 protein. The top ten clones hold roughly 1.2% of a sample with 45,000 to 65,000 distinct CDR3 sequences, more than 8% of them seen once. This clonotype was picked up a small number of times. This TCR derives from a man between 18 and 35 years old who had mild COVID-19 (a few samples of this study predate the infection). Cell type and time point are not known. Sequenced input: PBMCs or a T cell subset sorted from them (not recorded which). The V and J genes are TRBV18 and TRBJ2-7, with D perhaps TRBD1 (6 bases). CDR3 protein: CASSPSGDYEQYV. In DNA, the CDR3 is TGTGCCAGCTCACCGTCAGGGGACTACGAGCAGTACGTC.